The rows below give T cell receptor beta chains drawn from one sample of a study of blood T cells in healthy people across ages. TCRdb re-called the 5' RACE reads through MiXCR, storing one row per CDR3 protein. The sample contains roughly 640,000 distinct CDR3 sequences, about 30% of which appear only once. Sequenced material: blood. Source of these receptors: a woman at least 80 years old in good health. CDR3s include the opening cysteine and the closing phenylalanine or tryptophan. Each record gives: V gene, J gene, CDR3 protein.

V: TRBV25-1
J: TRBJ1-3
CDR3: CASSDRGLSGNTIYF

V: TRBV30
J: TRBJ1-5
CDR3: CAWSLRVGAGSDQPRHF

V: TRBV30
J: TRBJ1-5
CDR3: CAWSRTGGSQPQHF

V: TRBV20-1
J: TRBJ2-7
CDR3: CSARDRMIQQYF

V: TRBV25-1
J: TRBJ1-2
CDR3: CASSEFGAGIISGYTF

V: TRBV5-1
J: TRBJ1-1
CDR3: CASSLTGRPRGNTEAFF

V: TRBV30
J: TRBJ1-6
CDR3: CAWMSQGNSPLHF

V: TRBV4-2
J: TRBJ1-1
CDR3: CASSHGTASTEAFF

V: TRBV7-7
J: NA
CDR3: CASSLGDRGGEETQFF

V: TRBV28
J: TRBJ1-4
CDR3: CASREAGVANEKLFF

V: TRBV20-1
J: TRBJ2-1
CDR3: CSAREGWDEQFF

V: TRBV7-2
J: TRBJ1-6
CDR3: CASSLGRGQGPYSPLHF

V: TRBV29-1
J: TRBJ2-2
CDR3: CSVDQTGNTGELFF

V: TRBV7-9
J: TRBJ2-1
CDR3: CASSAGTSGYNEQFF

V: TRBV6-2/TRBV6-3
J: TRBJ2-7
CDR3: CASSYRSGDSYEQYF

V: TRBV12-3/TRBV12-4
J: TRBJ2-3
CDR3: CVSSFRGQGADTQYF

V: TRBV18
J: TRBJ1-6
CDR3: CASSPRDREVSPLHF

V: TRBV7-9
J: TRBJ2-3
CDR3: CASSFGTSGRKSTDTQYF

V: TRBV7-2
J: TRBJ2-3
CDR3: CASSSRTSGDTQYF

V: TRBV24-1
J: TRBJ2-3
CDR3: CATRSGVGVADTQYF

V: TRBV20-1
J: TRBJ1-1
CDR3: CSARDLYTEAFF

V: TRBV20-1
J: TRBJ2-2
CDR3: CSASRLAGDLNTGELFF

V: TRBV6-5
J: TRBJ2-7
CDR3: CASSSLADGDPVEQYF

V: TRBV19
J: TRBJ2-7
CDR3: CASRERGGLYEQYF

V: TRBV20-1
J: TRBJ1-5
CDR3: CSARGTWDQPQHF

V: TRBV27
J: TRBJ1-1
CDR3: CASSLSTTGTEAFF

V: TRBV30
J: TRBJ1-1
CDR3: CAWDQERRTTGEAFF

V: TRBV27
J: TRBJ2-7
CDR3: CASRLTLSYEQYF

V: TRBV12-3/TRBV12-4
J: TRBJ2-3
CDR3: CASSWSQGFTDTQYF

V: TRBV4-3
J: TRBJ2-3
CDR3: CASSQEWNLATSTDTQYF

V: TRBV11-1
J: TRBJ1-1
CDR3: CASTLKVGTEAFF

V: TRBV7-2
J: TRBJ2-5
CDR3: CASSLGQMETQYF

V: TRBV12-3/TRBV12-4
J: TRBJ2-3
CDR3: CASSLQGPSTDTQYF

V: TRBV2
J: TRBJ2-7
CDR3: CASSEQSSSYEQYF

V: TRBV30
J: TRBJ2-1
CDR3: CAWRQQGFWGEQFF

V: TRBV30
J: TRBJ2-3
CDR3: CAWTSDSDTQYF

V: TRBV7-6
J: TRBJ2-5
CDR3: CASSLSGAEETQYF

V: TRBV9
J: TRBJ2-5
CDR3: CASSGPRQETQYF

V: TRBV7-7
J: TRBJ2-5
CDR3: CASSPDNQETQYF

V: TRBV6-6
J: TRBJ1-5
CDR3: CASSYGQATNQPQHF

V: TRBV20-1
J: TRBJ2-5
CDR3: CSARRPGQGLETQYF

V: TRBV3-1
J: TRBJ1-5
CDR3: CASSQQGASNQPQHF

V: TRBV20-1
J: TRBJ1-5
CDR3: CSADRGSNQPQHF

V: TRBV6-1
J: TRBJ2-5
CDR3: CASSERGETQSF

V: TRBV7-3
J: TRBJ1-1
CDR3: CASSLTGGGIMNTEAFF

V: TRBV5-1
J: TRBJ1-2
CDR3: CASSLDRGYGYTF

V: TRBV5-1
J: TRBJ1-1
CDR3: CASSFRLMNTEAFF

V: TRBV7-9
J: TRBJ1-2
CDR3: CASSTTGTAYGYTF

V: TRBV10-3
J: TRBJ2-7
CDR3: CASLPGQGFEEQYF

V: TRBV20-1
J: TRBJ2-1
CDR3: CSASRGSRETQFF

V: TRBV7-2
J: TRBJ1-5
CDR3: CASSSYRGGNQPQHF